The 5 T cell receptor beta chains given below trace back to one sample, sequenced in a study of early T cells in non-severe SARS-CoV-2 infection. TCRdb analysed the 5' RACE reads with MiXCR anew, one entry per CDR3 protein. Of tens of thousands of distinct CDR3 sequences in the sample, about an eighth were seen once. The specimen sequenced was whole blood. Every receptor here comes from an adult who was a healthcare worker with PCR-confirmed SARS-CoV-2 infection or an uninfected control (not recorded which).

This clonotype showed up just a few times. The V call is TRBV7-9, the J call TRBJ2-4; D not certain. From germline, CDR1 is SEHNR and CDR2 FQNEAQ (reference sequence). Deletions cut 5 bases from V and 1 base from J, with 18 bases between. CDR3 length equals 17 residues. The CDR3 nucleotides read TGTGCCAGCAGCGTGGACGACCCTAGTTTGGCCAAAAACATTCAGTACTTC. As protein: CASSVDDPSLAKNIQYF.

This clonotype was counted many times. J is TRBJ1-1 and V is TRBV9; perhaps TRBD1 as D (6 bases). The CDR3 is 17 amino acids. The germline V and J ends were trimmed by 0 bases and 1 base, with 16 bases remaining between them. CDR1 is SGDLS and CDR2 is YYNGEE in the germline V gene. CDR3 residues: CASSVDPSTGANTEAFF. The CDR3, as DNA: TGTGCCAGCAGCGTAGACCCTTCGACAGGAGCGAACACTGAAGCTTTCTTT.

The table lists this clonotype with many counts. J is TRBJ1-1 and V is TRBV7-8; 7 bases match TRBD1. Trimming cost V 0 bases and J 1 base; bases outside gene matches: 8. Per the germline V gene, CDR1 is SGHVS and CDR2 is FQNEAQ. The CDR3 is made up of 17 amino acids. The CDR3 here is CASSLAPPGQPNTEAFF. The CDR3 DNA sequence: TGTGCCAGCAGCTTAGCGCCTCCGGGACAGCCGAACACTGAAGCTTTCTTT. Filled out from reference TRBV7-8 and TRBJ1-1, the complete variable domain reads GAGVSQSPRYKVAKRGQDVALRCDPISGHVSLFWYQQALGQGPEFLTYFQNEAQLDKSGLPSDRFFAERPEGSVSTLKIQRTQQEDSAVYLCASSLAPPGQPNTEAFFGQGTRLTVV.

The V and J genes are TRBV25-1 and TRBJ1-4; D gene ambiguous. The ends were cut back, 4 bases at V and 7 bases at J, with 16 bases in the middle. CDR1 and CDR2 (germline): MGHDK, SYGVNS. CDR3 length: 15 residues. CDR3 DNA sequence: TGTGCCAGCAGTGCGCCGACCCCATTGGCTGAAAAACTGTTTTTT. Translated: CASSAPTPLAEKLFF.

The sample holds many counts of this clonotype. The V gene is TRBV5-1, the J gene TRBJ1-4; D remains ambiguous. This CDR3 comprises 14 residues. V was pared by 0 bases and J by 0 bases, with 3 bases between. The germline gives CDR1 SGHRS, CDR2 YFSETQ. Here the CDR3 reads CASSLDATNEKLFF. The CDR3 nucleotides read TGCGCCAGCAGCTTGGATGCAACTAATGAAAAACTGTTTTTT.